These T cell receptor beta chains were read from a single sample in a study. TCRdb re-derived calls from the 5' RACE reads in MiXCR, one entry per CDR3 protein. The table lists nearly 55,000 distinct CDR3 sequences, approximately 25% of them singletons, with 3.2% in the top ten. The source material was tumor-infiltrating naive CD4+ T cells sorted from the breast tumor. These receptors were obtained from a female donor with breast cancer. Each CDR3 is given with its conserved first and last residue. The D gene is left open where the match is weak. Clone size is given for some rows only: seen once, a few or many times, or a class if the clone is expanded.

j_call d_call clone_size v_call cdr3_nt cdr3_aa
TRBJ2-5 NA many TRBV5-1 TGCGCCAGCAGCTTCCAAGAGACCCAGTACTTC CASSFQETQYF
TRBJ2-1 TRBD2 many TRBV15 TGTGCCACCAGCACAGTAGGTGGTAGCGGGAGAAATGAGCAGTTCTTC CATSTVGGSGRNEQFF
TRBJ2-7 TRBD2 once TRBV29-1 TGCAGCGTAAGGGTAGCGGGAGGGACGGACGAGCAGTACTTC CSVRVAGGTDEQYF
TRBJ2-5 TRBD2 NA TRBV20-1 TGCAGTGCTACGGGACTAGCGGGAGTAGAGACCCAGTACTTC CSATGLAGVETQYF
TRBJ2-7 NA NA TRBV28 TGTGCCAGCAGCCCTCCCGGTGGAGGGGGCGATCTAAAGCAGTACTTC CASSPPGGGGDLKQYF
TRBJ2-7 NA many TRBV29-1 TGCAGCGTTGGACCTAGTGGGGAATACGAGCAGTACTTC CSVGPSGEYEQYF
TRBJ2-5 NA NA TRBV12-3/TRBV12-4 TGTGCCAGCAGTTTAGGGTCGCTTGCGGGGGCGACCCAAGAGACCCAGTACTTC CASSLGSLAGATQETQYF
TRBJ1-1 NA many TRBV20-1 TGCAGTGCTAGAGCCCTAAAAGTTGGACACTCTGAAGCTTTCTTT CSARALKVGHSEAFF
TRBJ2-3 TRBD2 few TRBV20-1 TGCAGTGCTTATGAGACTAGCGGCACAGATACGCAGTATTTT CSAYETSGTDTQYF
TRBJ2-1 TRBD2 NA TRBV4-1 TGCGCCAGCAGCCAAGGAAGGTTACTAGCGGGGATATACAATGAGCAGTTCTTC CASSQGRLLAGIYNEQFF
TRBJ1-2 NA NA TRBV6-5 TGTGCCAGCAGTCAAAGAGGGGCCGCCCTTGGCTACACCTTC CASSQRGAALGYTF
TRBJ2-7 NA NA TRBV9 TGTGCCAGCAGCGTAGCTCCCGCGTTAGTGGGCGAGCAGTACTTC CASSVAPALVGEQYF
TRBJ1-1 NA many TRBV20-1 TGCAGTGCTAGCTTACAGGGCCGAGGAACTGAAGCTTTCTTT CSASLQGRGTEAFF
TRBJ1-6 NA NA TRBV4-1 TGCGCCAGCAGCCGAGCAGGGAGGTCCTATAATTCACCCCTCCACTTT CASSRAGRSYNSPLHF
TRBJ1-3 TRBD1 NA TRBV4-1 TGCGCCAGCAGCCAGTCAGGGGGAGGAAACACCATATATTTT CASSQSGGGNTIYF
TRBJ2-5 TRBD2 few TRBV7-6 TGTGCCAGCAGCTTAAACCCAGGACTAGCTGGTGCGACCCAGTACTTC CASSLNPGLAGATQYF
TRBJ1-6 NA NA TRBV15 TGTGCCACCAGCCCCAAGAGCTCCTATAATTCACCCCTCCACTTT CATSPKSSYNSPLHF
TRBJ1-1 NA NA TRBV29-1 TGCAGCGCCAAGCCTCCGTTGAACACTGAGGCTTTCTTT CSAKPPLNTEAFF
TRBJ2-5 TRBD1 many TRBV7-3 TGTGCCAGCAGCGCGGGACAGGGCGAGACCCAGTACTTC CASSAGQGETQYF
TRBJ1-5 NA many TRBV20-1 TGCAGTGCTTGGAGGCCCAATCAGCCCCAGCATTTT CSAWRPNQPQHF
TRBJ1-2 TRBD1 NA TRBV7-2 TGTGCCAGCAGCTACAGGGGCACTAACTATGGCTACACCTTC CASSYRGTNYGYTF
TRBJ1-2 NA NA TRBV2 TGTGCCAGCAATGGGGGGCTTTTTGGCTACACCTTC CASNGGLFGYTF
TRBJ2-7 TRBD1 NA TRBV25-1 TGTGCCAGCAGTGAATCCGGGACAGGGGAATACGAGCAGTACTTC CASSESGTGEYEQYF
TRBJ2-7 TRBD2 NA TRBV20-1 TGCAGTGCTAACTGGGGGGGGAACGAGCAGTACTTC CSANWGGNEQYF
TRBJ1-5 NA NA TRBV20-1 TGCAGTGCCAGGGACGGAAGCTATAGCAATCAGCCCCAGCATTTT CSARDGSYSNQPQHF
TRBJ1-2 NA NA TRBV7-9 TGTGCCAGCAGGGCGCAGCGCAACAAAAACTATGGCTACACCTTC CASRAQRNKNYGYTF
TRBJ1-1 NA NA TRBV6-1 TGTGCCAGCAGTGAAGAGGGCGGTAACACTGAAGCTTTCTTT CASSEEGGNTEAFF
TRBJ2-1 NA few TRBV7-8 TGTGCCAGCAGCTTAGATAGGAGGACCTCCTACAATGAGCAGTTCTTC CASSLDRRTSYNEQFF
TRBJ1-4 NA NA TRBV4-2 TGTGCCAGCAGCCAAGCCGCCGGGGGTGATGAAAAACTGTTTTTT CASSQAAGGDEKLFF
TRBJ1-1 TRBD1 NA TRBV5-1 TGCGCCAGCAGCGAGGGACAGGGAAACACTGAAGCTTTCTTT CASSEGQGNTEAFF
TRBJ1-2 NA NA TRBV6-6 TGTGCCAGCAGTCCTTTTGGGGATGGCTACACCTTC CASSPFGDGYTF
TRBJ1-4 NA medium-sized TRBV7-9 TGTGCCAGCAGCCTTCGGGCAGGGTTGGAAAAACTGTTTTTT CASSLRAGLEKLFF
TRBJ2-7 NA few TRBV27 TGTGCCAGCAGTCCCCAAATCAGGGGAGAGCAGTACTTC CASSPQIRGEQYF
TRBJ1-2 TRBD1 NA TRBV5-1 TGCGCCAGCAGCTCCGGACAGGCAGATAACTATGGCTACACCTTC CASSSGQADNYGYTF
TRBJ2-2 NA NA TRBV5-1 TGCGCCAGCAGCGGCGGGACCGGGGAGCTGTTTTTT CASSGGTGELFF
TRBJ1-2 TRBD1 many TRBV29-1 TGCAGCGTTGGAACAGGGGAGGGCTACACCTTC CSVGTGEGYTF
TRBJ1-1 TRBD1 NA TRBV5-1 TGCGCCAGCAGCATCCTCGTCAGGGGGCTTGGAAGGAACACTGAAGCTTTCTTT CASSILVRGLGRNTEAFF
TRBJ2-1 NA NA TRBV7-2 TGTGCTGGGGTACCGAGTGGTTATTCGCGTAATGAGCAGTTCTTC CAGVPSGYSRNEQFF
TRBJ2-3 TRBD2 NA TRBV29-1 TGCAGCGTTGTACTAGCGGGAGGGAGCACAGATACGCAGTATTTT CSVVLAGGSTDTQYF
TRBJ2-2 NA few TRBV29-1 TGCAGCGTTGTTTATCGAAGTGGGACCCTGGGCACCGGGGAGCTGTTTTTT CSVVYRSGTLGTGELFF
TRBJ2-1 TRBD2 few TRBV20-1 TGCAGTGGCAGGCGGACTAGCGGATACAATGAGCAGTTCTTC CSGRRTSGYNEQFF
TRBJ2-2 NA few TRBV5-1 TGCGCCAGCAGCTTGAGGCAGGGAGACACCGGGGAGCTGTTTTTT CASSLRQGDTGELFF
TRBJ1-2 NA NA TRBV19 TGTGCCAGTAGTATGGCCCCCCAGGGTGGGGGCTACACCTTC CASSMAPQGGGYTF
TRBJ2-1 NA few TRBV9 TGTGCCAGCAGTGATAGGACACCCCGGGGAGAGCAGTTCTTC CASSDRTPRGEQFF
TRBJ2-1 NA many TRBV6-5 TGTGCCAGCAGCCGCCGCGCAGGGGCTAAGAATGAGCAGTTCTTC CASSRRAGAKNEQFF